This T cell receptor beta chain was recorded in a study of Graves' ophthalmopathy and Graves' hyperthyroidism. The CDR3 length is 15 residues. Trimming removed 5 bases from V and 4 bases from J; junction bases left unmatched: 6. Germline V gene lookup returns CDR1 SGHTA and CDR2 FQGNSA. For repertoire sequencing, the TCR beta CDR3 regions were amplified from RNA transcripts. The library came from an HTBI-primed first-round RT-PCR and a second-round multiplex PCR. TCRdb processed the multiplex PCR reads anew with MiXCR; each CDR3 protein has one entry. The sample lists hundreds of thousands of distinct CDR3 sequences; around 42% were seen once.

This TCR derives from an adult man with Graves' ophthalmopathy. What was sequenced was peripheral blood. V is TRBV7-2 and J is TRBJ1-2, with 11 positions matching TRBD1. The CDR3 reads CASSTRTGGGYGYTF. For the CDR3, the DNA is TGTGCCAGCAGCACACGGACAGGGGGCGGCTATGGCTACACCTTC.